This is a list of T cell receptor beta chains from one sample in a study of tumor and adjacent non-tumor tissue in lung cancer. TCRdb used MiXCR to reprocess the multiplex PCR reads, holding one entry per CDR3 protein. The sample lists tens of thousands of distinct CDR3 sequences, around 70% seen once, with roughly 9% in the top ten. Sequencing used lung tumor tissue. These receptors came from a woman aged 40-49 years with non-small cell lung cancer. Both conserved end residues are part of each CDR3. D genes are given only for firm matches. Clone size is shown for a subset of rows, as once, few, many or a class of expanded clone.

v_call: TRBV11-1
j_call: TRBJ2-1
clone_size: .
d_call: .
cdr3_nt: TGTGTCAGCAGCTTACGCTTCGGCCAGAATAATGAGCAGTTCTTC
cdr3_aa: CVSSLRFGQNNEQFF

v_call: TRBV4-2
j_call: TRBJ1-5
clone_size: .
d_call: .
cdr3_nt: TGTGCCAACAGCCAAAATGGCCCGAATCAGCCCCAGCATTTT
cdr3_aa: CANSQNGPNQPQHF

v_call: TRBV11-2
j_call: TRBJ2-3
clone_size: .
d_call: .
cdr3_nt: TGTACCAGTAGCCCGGACCCAAATACGCAGTATTTT
cdr3_aa: CTSSPDPNTQYF

v_call: TRBV14
j_call: TRBJ2-4
clone_size: few
d_call: .
cdr3_nt: TGTGCCAGCGCAGACTCTCTAGTCAAAAACATTCAGTACTTC
cdr3_aa: CASADSLVKNIQYF

v_call: TRBV11-2
j_call: TRBJ2-2
clone_size: once
d_call: TRBD2
cdr3_nt: TGTGCCGTCAGCTTAGGACTAGCGGCTACCGGGGAGCTGTTTTTT
cdr3_aa: CAVSLGLAATGELFF

v_call: TRBV2
j_call: TRBJ2-2
clone_size: .
d_call: .
cdr3_nt: TGTGCCAGCAGTTGGCAACCTCCGAACACCGGGGAGCTGTTTTTT
cdr3_aa: CASSWQPPNTGELFF

v_call: TRBV12-3/TRBV12-4
j_call: TRBJ1-5
clone_size: many
d_call: .
cdr3_nt: TGTGCCAGCGGCCTGGAGGGTGGTAGCAATCAGCCCCAGCATTTT
cdr3_aa: CASGLEGGSNQPQHF

v_call: TRBV2
j_call: TRBJ1-5
clone_size: .
d_call: TRBD1
cdr3_nt: TGTGCCAGCGCCCGGACAGGGGGTAGCAATCAGCCCCAGCATTTT
cdr3_aa: CASARTGGSNQPQHF

v_call: TRBV11-2
j_call: TRBJ2-1
clone_size: once
d_call: .
cdr3_nt: TGTGCCAGCAGCATCCCCGGAGTCGTGGGTGAGATGTTCTTC
cdr3_aa: CASSIPGVVGEMFF

v_call: TRBV12-3/TRBV12-4
j_call: TRBJ1-1
clone_size: medium-sized
d_call: TRBD1
cdr3_nt: TGTGCCAGCAGTCCAACTCGGGACAGAGAAGCTTTCTTT
cdr3_aa: CASSPTRDREAFF

v_call: TRBV20-1
j_call: TRBJ2-5
clone_size: .
d_call: .
cdr3_nt: TGCAGTGAGGACAGACCCCTGGAGACCCAGTACTTC
cdr3_aa: CSEDRPLETQYF

v_call: TRBV11-2
j_call: TRBJ2-7
clone_size: .
d_call: .
cdr3_nt: TGTGCCAGCAGCTCAGAGGGGGTCAGACAGTGCTTC
cdr3_aa: CASSSEGVRQCF

v_call: TRBV5-4
j_call: TRBJ2-3
clone_size: many
d_call: TRBD2
cdr3_nt: TGTGCCAGCAGCGCAGGAGCGGGGGGGACAGATACGCAGTATTTT
cdr3_aa: CASSAGAGGTDTQYF